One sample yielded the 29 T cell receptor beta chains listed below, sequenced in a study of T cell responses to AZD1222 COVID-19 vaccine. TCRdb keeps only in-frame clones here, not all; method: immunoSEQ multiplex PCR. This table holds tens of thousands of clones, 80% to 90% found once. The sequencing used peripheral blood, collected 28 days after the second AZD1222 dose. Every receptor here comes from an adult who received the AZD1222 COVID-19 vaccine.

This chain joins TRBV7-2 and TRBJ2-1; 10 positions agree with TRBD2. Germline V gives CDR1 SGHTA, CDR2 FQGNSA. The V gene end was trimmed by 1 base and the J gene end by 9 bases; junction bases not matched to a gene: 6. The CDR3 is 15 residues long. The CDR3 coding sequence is TGTGCCAGCAGCTTAGATCTAGCGGGAGTTGGTGAGCAGTTCTTC. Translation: CASSLDLAGVGEQFF.

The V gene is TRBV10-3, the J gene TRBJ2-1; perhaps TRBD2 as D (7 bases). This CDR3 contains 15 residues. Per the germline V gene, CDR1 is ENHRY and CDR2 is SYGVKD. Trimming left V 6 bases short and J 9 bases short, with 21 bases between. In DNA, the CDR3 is TGTGCCATCAGATCCGGGACTGCTGGGGGGGCTGAGCAGTTCTTC. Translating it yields CAIRSGTAGGAEQFF.

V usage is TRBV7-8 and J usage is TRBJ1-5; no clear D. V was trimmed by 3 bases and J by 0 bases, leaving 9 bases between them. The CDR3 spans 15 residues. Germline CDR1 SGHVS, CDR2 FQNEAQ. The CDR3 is CASSLRGFSNQPQHF. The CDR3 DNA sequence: TGTGCCAGCAGCTTGCGGGGTTTTAGCAATCAGCCCCAGCATTTT. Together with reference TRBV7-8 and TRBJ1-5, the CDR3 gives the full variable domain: GAGVSQSPRYKVAKRGQDVALRCDPISGHVSLFWYQQALGQGPEFLTYFQNEAQLDKSGLPSDRFFAERPEGSVSTLKIQRTQQEDSAVYLCASSLRGFSNQPQHFGDGTRLSIL.

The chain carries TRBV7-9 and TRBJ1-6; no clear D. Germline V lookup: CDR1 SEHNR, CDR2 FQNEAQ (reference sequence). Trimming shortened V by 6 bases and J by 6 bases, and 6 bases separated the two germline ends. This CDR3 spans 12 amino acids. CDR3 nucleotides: TGTGCCAGCAGTCCTAGTAATTCACCCCTCCACTTT. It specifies CASSPSNSPLHF.

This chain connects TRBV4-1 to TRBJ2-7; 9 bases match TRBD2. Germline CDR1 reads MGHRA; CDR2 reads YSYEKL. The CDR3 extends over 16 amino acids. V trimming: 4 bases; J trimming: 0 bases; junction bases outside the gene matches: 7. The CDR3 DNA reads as TGCGCCAGCAGCCCCTTTAGCGGGAGTAGCTCCTACGAGCAGTACTTC. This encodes CASSPFSGSSSYEQYF.

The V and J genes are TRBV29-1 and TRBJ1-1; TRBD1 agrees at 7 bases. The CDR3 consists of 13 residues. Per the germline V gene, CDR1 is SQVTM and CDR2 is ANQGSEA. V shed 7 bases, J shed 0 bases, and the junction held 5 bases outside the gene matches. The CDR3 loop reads CSGSGQMNTEAFF. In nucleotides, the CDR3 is TGCAGCGGTTCGGGACAGATGAACACTGAAGCTTTCTTT.

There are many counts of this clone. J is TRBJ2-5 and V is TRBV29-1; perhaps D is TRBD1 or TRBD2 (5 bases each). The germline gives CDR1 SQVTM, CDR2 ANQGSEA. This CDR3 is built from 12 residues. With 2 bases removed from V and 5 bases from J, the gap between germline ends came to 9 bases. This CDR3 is CSVERGTETQYF. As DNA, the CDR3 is TGCAGCGTTGAAAGAGGGACGGAGACCCAGTACTTC.

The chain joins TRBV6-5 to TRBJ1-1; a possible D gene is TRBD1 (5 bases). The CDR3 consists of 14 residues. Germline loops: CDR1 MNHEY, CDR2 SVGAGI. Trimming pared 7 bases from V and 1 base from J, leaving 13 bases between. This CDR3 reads CASKLGEANTEAFF. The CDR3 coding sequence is TGTGCCAGCAAATTAGGGGAAGCGAACACTGAAGCTTTCTTT.

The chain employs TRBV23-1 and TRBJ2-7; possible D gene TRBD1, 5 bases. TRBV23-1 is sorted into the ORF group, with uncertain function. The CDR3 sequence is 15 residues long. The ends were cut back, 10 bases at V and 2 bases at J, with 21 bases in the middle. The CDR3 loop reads CATPRSAGSTYEQYV. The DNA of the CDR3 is TGCGCCACCCCAAGGTCGGCAGGGTCAACCTACGAGCAGTACGTC.

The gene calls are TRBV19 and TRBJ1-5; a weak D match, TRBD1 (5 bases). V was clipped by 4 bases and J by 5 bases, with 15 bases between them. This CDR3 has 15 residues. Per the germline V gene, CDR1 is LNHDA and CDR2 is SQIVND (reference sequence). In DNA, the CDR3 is TGTGCCAGTAGTAACTCCGGACATGAGTATCAGCCCCAGCATTTT. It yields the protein CASSNSGHEYQPQHF.

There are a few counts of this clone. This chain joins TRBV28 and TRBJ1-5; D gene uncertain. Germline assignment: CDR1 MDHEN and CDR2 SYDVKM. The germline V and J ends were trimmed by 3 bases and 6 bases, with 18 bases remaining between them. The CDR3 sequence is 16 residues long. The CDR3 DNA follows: TGTGCCAGCAGTTTTTGGTCGCGGGGAGGCGGTCAGCCCCAGCATTTT. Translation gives CASSFWSRGGGQPQHF.

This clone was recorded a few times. DNA for the CDR3: TGTGCCATCAGGACCACTGGGATTTCTCCTCACTACTACGAGCAGTACTTC. It specifies CAIRTTGISPHYYEQYF. The rearrangement joins TRBV10-3 to TRBJ2-7; no clear D gene. The germline V and J ends were trimmed by 6 bases and 3 bases, with 24 bases remaining between them. This CDR3 has 17 residues. From germline, CDR1 is ENHRY and CDR2 SYGVKD.

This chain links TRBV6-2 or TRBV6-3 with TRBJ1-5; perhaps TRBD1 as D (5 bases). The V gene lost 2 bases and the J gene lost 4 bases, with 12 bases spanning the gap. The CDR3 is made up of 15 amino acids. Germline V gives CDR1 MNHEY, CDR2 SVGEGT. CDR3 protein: CASSYGGGRNQPQHF. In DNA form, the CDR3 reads TGTGCCAGCAGTTACGGGGGGGGACGTAATCAGCCCCAGCATTTT.

The CDR3 protein is CASSRPQTGGTEAFF. CDR3 coding DNA: TGTGCCAGTAGTAGACCCCAGACAGGGGGAACTGAAGCTTTCTTT. This chain links TRBV19 with TRBJ1-1; TRBD1 agrees at 9 bases. Trimming removed 4 bases from V and 5 bases from J; junction bases left unmatched: 8. Germline V lookup: CDR1 LNHDA, CDR2 SQIVND (reference sequence). There are 15 residues in the CDR3.

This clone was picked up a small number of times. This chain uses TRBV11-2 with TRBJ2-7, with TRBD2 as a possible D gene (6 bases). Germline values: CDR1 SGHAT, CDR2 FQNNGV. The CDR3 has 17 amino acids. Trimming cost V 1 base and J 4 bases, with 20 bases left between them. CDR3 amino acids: CASSLVGDGSASYEQYF. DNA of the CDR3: TGTGCCAGCAGCTTAGTAGGGGACGGGAGCGCGAGTTACGAGCAGTACTTC.

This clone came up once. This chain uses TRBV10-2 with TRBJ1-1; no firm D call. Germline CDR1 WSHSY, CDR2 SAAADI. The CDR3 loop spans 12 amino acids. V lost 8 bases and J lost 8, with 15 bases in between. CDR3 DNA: TGCGCCAGCTCCGTGACCCTGACAGAAGCTTTCTTT. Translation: CASSVTLTEAFF.

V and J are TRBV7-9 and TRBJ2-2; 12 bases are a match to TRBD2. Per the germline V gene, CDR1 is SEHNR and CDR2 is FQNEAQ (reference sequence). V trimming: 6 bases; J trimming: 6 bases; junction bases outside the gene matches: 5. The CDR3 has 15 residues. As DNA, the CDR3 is TGTGCCAGCAGATTGACTAGCGGGAGATCCGGGGAGCTGTTTTTT. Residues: CASRLTSGRSGELFF.

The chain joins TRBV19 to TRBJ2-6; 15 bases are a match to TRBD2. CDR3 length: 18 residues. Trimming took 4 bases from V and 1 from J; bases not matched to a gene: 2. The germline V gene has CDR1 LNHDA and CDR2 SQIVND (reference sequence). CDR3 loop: CASSTGLAGGSGANVLTF. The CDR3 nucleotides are TGTGCCAGTAGTACCGGACTAGCGGGAGGGTCTGGGGCCAACGTCCTGACTTTC.

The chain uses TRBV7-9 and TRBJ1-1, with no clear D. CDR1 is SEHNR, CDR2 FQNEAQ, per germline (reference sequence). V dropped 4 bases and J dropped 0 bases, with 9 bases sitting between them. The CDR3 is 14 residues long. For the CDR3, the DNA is TGTGCCAGCAGCTCCTCGGCGGTGAACACTGAAGCTTTCTTT. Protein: CASSSSAVNTEAFF.

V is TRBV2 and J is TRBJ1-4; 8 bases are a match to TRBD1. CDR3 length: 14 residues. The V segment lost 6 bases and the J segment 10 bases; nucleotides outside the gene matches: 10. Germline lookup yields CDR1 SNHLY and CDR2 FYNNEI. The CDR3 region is CASRMTGVFGKLFF. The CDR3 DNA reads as TGTGCCAGCAGAATGACAGGGGTTTTCGGAAAACTGTTTTTT.

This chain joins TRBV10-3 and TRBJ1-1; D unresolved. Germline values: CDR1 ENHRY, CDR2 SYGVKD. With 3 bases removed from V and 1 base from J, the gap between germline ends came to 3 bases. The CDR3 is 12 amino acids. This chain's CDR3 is CAISDKNTEAFF. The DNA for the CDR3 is TGTGCCATCAGTGATAAGAACACTGAAGCTTTCTTT.

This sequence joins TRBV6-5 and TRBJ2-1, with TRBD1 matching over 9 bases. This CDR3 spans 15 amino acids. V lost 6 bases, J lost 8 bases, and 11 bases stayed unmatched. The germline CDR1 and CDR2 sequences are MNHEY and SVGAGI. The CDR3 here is CASSSTGTGFDEQFF. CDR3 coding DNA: TGTGCCAGCAGCAGCACCGGGACAGGGTTTGATGAGCAGTTCTTC.

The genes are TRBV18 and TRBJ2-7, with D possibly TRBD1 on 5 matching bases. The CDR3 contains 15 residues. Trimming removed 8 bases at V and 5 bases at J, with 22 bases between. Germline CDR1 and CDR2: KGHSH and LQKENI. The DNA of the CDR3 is TGTGCCAGCGACCCCGGACAAAGAACTACCCACGAGCAGTACGTC. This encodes CASDPGQRTTHEQYV.

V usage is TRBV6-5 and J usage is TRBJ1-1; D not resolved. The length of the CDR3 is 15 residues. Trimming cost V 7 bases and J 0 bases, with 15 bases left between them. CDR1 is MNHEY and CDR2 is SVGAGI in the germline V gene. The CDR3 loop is CASTAARELNTEAFF. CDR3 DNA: TGTGCCAGCACTGCCGCGCGGGAACTGAACACTGAAGCTTTCTTT.

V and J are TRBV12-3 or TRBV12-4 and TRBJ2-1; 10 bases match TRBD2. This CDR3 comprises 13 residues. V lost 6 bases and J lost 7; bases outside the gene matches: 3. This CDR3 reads CASSLAGANEQFF. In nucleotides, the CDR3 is TGTGCCAGCAGCCTAGCGGGGGCGAATGAGCAGTTCTTC.

The CDR3 DNA reads TGTGCCAGCTCACCAAACAGCGCCGGAATGAACACCGGGGAGCTGTTTTTT. Its protein is CASSPNSAGMNTGELFF. The chain couples TRBV18 to TRBJ2-2; D unclear. CDR3 size: 17 residues. Germline V lookup: CDR1 KGHSH, CDR2 LQKENI. V lost 2 bases, J lost 1 base, and 14 bases lay in between. Full variable domain (remainder filled in from reference TRBV18 and TRBJ2-2): NAGVMQNPRHLVRRRGQEARLRCSPMKGHSHVYWYRQLPEEGLKFMVYLQKENIIDESGMPKERFSAEFPKEGPSILRIQQVVRGDSAAYFCASSPNSAGMNTGELFFGEGSRLTVL.

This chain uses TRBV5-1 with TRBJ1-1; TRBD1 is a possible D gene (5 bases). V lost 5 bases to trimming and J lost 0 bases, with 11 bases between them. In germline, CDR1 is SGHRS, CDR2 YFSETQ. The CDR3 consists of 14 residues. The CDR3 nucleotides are TGCGCCAGCAGAATGGGGGACCTGAACACTGAAGCTTTCTTT. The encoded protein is CASRMGDLNTEAFF.

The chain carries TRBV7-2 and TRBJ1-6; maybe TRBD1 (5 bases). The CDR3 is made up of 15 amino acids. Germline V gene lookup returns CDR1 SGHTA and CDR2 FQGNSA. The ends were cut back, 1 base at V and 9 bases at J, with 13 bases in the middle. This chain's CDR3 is CASSLGGQGRSPLHF. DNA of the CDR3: TGTGCCAGCAGCTTAGGCGGTCAGGGACGTTCACCCCTCCACTTT.

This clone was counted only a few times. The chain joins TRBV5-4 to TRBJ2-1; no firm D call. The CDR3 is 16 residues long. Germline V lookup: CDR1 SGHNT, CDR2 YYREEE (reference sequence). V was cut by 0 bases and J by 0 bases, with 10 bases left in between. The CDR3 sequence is CASSLGLPSSYNEQFF. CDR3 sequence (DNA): TGTGCCAGCAGCTTGGGGCTACCTAGCTCCTACAATGAGCAGTTCTTC.